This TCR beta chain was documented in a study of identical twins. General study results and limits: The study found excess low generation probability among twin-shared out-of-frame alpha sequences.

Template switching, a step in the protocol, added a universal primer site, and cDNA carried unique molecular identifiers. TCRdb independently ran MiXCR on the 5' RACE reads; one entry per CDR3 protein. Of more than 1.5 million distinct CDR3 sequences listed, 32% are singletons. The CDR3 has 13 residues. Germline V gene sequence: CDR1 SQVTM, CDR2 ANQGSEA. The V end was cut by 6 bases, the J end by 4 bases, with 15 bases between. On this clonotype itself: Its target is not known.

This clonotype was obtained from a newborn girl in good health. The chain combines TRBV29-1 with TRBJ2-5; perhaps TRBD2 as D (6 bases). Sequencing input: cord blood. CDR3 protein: CSVLAPKAETQYF. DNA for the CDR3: TGCAGCGTGCTAGCGCCTAAAGCAGAGACCCAGTACTTC.